A single sample gave rise to the 7 T cell receptor beta chains below, sequenced in a study of cytomegalovirus exposure and HLA in healthy donors. PCR was performed using 60 Vbeta and 13 Jbeta primers. The data were produced by immunoSEQ multiplex PCR, yet TCRdb's version contains in-frame clones alone and is incomplete. The table lists around 100,000 clones, roughly 85% of them singletons. The source material was PBMCs. The receptors were gathered from a middle-aged woman in good health and CMV-seronegative.

The gene calls are TRBV4-3 and TRBJ1-1; D unclear. V lost 5 bases and J lost 8, with 21 bases in between. CDR3 length: 15 residues. Germline lookup yields CDR1 LGHNA and CDR2 YSLEER. CDR3 nucleotides: TGCGCCAGCAGCGAAGGTGCAAGCGGGTACGGGGAAGCTTTCTTT. It translates to CASSEGASGYGEAFF.

J is TRBJ2-3 and V is TRBV19, with 8 bases identical to TRBD2. Germline CDR1 reads LNHDA; CDR2 reads SQIVND (reference sequence). The CDR3 length is 13 residues. Trimming cost V 3 bases and J 8 bases; bases outside gene matches: 4. The CDR3 sequence is CASSMQSGSTQYF. DNA of the CDR3: TGTGCCAGTAGTATGCAGAGCGGGAGTACGCAGTATTTT.

For this clone: A junction end diverges from the germline sequence, so it may reflect a read error. This sequence joins TRBV7-9 and TRBJ2-7, with 8 bases that match TRBD1. CDR3 size: 12 residues. Germline CDR1 SEHNR, CDR2 FQNEAQ (reference sequence). CDR3 sequence: CSSSGQGYEQYF. CDR3 DNA sequence: TGTTCCAGCAGCGGACAGGGCTACGAGCAGTACTTC.

This chain links TRBV27 with TRBJ2-6; 7 bases map to TRBD1. Trimming removed 5 bases from V and 0 bases from J; junction bases left unmatched: 16. Germline lookup yields CDR1 MNHEY and CDR2 SMNVEV (reference sequence). This CDR3 spans 20 amino acids. In DNA form, the CDR3 reads TGTGCCAGCAGTCTAGGGACAGCCCTCTTTGGGACCTCTGGGGCCAACGTCCTGACTTTC. The encoded protein is CASSLGTALFGTSGANVLTF.

Points on this clone: The junction departs from germline at one end; a sequencing error may be responsible. The sample contains more than one DNA sequence encoding this CDR3. The chain uses TRBV27 and TRBJ2-2; 7 positions match TRBD1. Germline V gene data show CDR1 as MNHEY and CDR2 as SMNVEV (reference sequence). This CDR3 contains 18 residues. The CDR3 spells CASSPLYLTGVGTGELFF. The CDR3 bases are TGTGCCAGCAGTCCCCTATACCTCACAGGGGTAGGGACCGGGGAACTGTTTTTT.

This clone occurred a few times. J is TRBJ1-3 and V is TRBV14; tentatively, D is TRBD1 (6 bases). The germline gives CDR1 SGHDN, CDR2 FVKESK. The CDR3 is 16 amino acids. Trimming removed 4 bases at V and 3 bases at J, with 16 bases between. DNA for the CDR3: TGTGCCAGCAGCCCTTTGCGGGGGCCGGTTGGAAACACCATATATTTT. Amino acid sequence: CASSPLRGPVGNTIYF.

The chain has TRBV5-1 and TRBJ2-1; TRBD1 aligns across 8 bases. V gave up 0 bases and J gave up 7 bases; unmatched junction bases: 6. The germline CDR1 and CDR2 sequences are SGHRS and YFSETQ. The CDR3 extends over 15 amino acids. The CDR3 bases are TGCGCCAGCAGCTTGGAACAGGGGGTGTGGAATGAGCAGTTCTTC. Protein: CASSLEQGVWNEQFF.